The rows below give T cell receptor beta chains drawn from one sample of a study of post-analysis software for immune sequencing data. TCRdb ran MiXCR on the PCR reads and lists one entry per CDR3 protein. The sample holds 350,000 to 450,000 distinct CDR3 sequences, 30% to 45% seen once. Sequencing was carried out using blood. The origin of the receptors is a girl aged 10-17 years with multiple sclerosis. Both conserved end residues are part of each CDR3. D genes are given only for firm matches. A row's size may be missing; if present it is once, few, many or a size class.

j_call	d_call	v_call	clone_size	cdr3_nt	cdr3_aa
TRBJ2-1	NA	TRBV24-1	few	TGTGCCACCGCTATGGGGGGCCCCTACAATGAGCAGTTCTTC	CATAMGGPYNEQFF
TRBJ2-5	NA	TRBV7-2	NA	TGTGCCAGCAGCCCCCTTTGGGGACGTCTAGGCGAGACCCAGTACTTC	CASSPLWGRLGETQYF
TRBJ2-7	TRBD1	TRBV18	few	TGTGCCAGCTCAGGAACCAGGGGGCGGTACGAGCAGTACTTC	CASSGTRGRYEQYF
TRBJ2-2	NA	TRBV24-1	NA	TGTGCCACCAGTGATCCCGACAGGAACGCCGGGGAGCTGTTTTTT	CATSDPDRNAGELFF
TRBJ2-4	TRBD1	TRBV9	many	TGTGCCAGCAGCGAACACAGGGGTGACATTCAGTACTTC	CASSEHRGDIQYF
TRBJ1-2	TRBD1	TRBV6-6	NA	TGTGCCAGCAGTTCTACAGGGGCACCCACCTTC	CASSSTGAPTF
TRBJ2-3	NA	TRBV7-2	few	TGTGCCAGCAGCTTAGGGGGCTACAGGGATACGCAGTATTTT	CASSLGGYRDTQYF
TRBJ2-3	TRBD1	TRBV12-3/TRBV12-4	NA	TGTGCCAGCAGCACAAGCAGGATAGGGACAGATGCGCAGTATTTT	CASSTSRIGTDAQYF
TRBJ1-1	TRBD1	TRBV3-1	NA	TGTGCCAGCAGCCAAGGGGACAGGCCTTTGGGGACTGAAGCTTTCTTT	CASSQGDRPLGTEAFF
TRBJ2-7	TRBD2	TRBV12-3/TRBV12-4	NA	TGTGCCAGCACCATCCTTAGGGCTAGCGGGTATCCTGTCTACGAGCAGTACTTC	CASTILRASGYPVYEQYF
TRBJ1-6	TRBD1	TRBV3-1	once	TGTGCCAGCAGCTCCAGGGGGGACAATTCACCCCTCCACTTT	CASSSRGDNSPLHF
TRBJ2-4	NA	TRBV7-6	NA	TGTGCCAGCAGCTCCTTCCATCCGGGTACCCTAGCCAAAAACATTCAGTACTTC	CASSSFHPGTLAKNIQYF
TRBJ2-7	TRBD1	TRBV29-1	few	TGCAGCGTCGCTCCAGGGACAGGGAAGCACGAGCAGTACTTC	CSVAPGTGKHEQYF
TRBJ2-7	NA	TRBV5-1	many	TGTGCCAGCAGCTTGGGTTTAACCTACGAGCAGTACTTC	CASSLGLTYEQYF
TRBJ1-1	NA	TRBV6-5	few	TGTGCCACCCTGGGACTTACGGGCCTTGAAGCTTTCTTT	CATLGLTGLEAFF
TRBJ1-1	NA	TRBV6-5	NA	TGTGCCAGCAGCCCCCCGGGGATCAGGATGAACACTGAAGCTTTCTTT	CASSPPGIRMNTEAFF
TRBJ2-7	NA	TRBV12-3/TRBV12-4	NA	TGTGCCAGCAGTCTGGGACGCCACTACGAGCAGTACTTC	CASSLGRHYEQYF
TRBJ1-1	NA	TRBV5-1	few	TGCGCCAGCAGCCCCTATGGTGGGGGGATGAACACTGAAGCTTTCTTT	CASSPYGGGMNTEAFF
TRBJ2-5	NA	TRBV7-2	NA	TGTGCCAGCAGCCCGGTGTTAAATCGTCCCCGGGAAGAGACCCAGTACTTC	CASSPVLNRPREETQYF
TRBJ1-1	NA	TRBV6-5	NA	TGTGCCAGCAGTTACTCGGCAGGGGTTAACACTGAAGCTTTCTTT	CASSYSAGVNTEAFF
TRBJ2-3	NA	TRBV7-2	NA	TGTGCCAGCAGCTTTCCCGGGACTCCAGATACGCAGTATTTT	CASSFPGTPDTQYF
TRBJ2-5	TRBD2	TRBV4-1	few	TGCGCCAGCAGCCAAGTCTTCAGCGGGGCGAAAGAGACCCAGTACTTC	CASSQVFSGAKETQYF
TRBJ2-3	NA	TRBV4-1	NA	TGCGCCAGCAGCCAAGATAGGGAATTCACAGATACGCAGTATTTT	CASSQDREFTDTQYF
TRBJ2-3	NA	TRBV7-9	NA	TGTGCCAGCAGCCCCGATGCAGGGCTCTACACAGATACGCAGTATTTT	CASSPDAGLYTDTQYF
TRBJ1-2	NA	TRBV12-3/TRBV12-4	few	TGTGCCAGCAGTGCCTCGGACGGGAACTATGGCTACACCTTC	CASSASDGNYGYTF
TRBJ2-3	TRBD1	TRBV5-1	NA	TGCGCCAGCAGCTTAGACAGGGTCACAGATACGCAGTATTTT	CASSLDRVTDTQYF
TRBJ2-1	TRBD2	TRBV20-1	NA	TGCAGTGCTAGAGAGGACACGGCTAGCGGGGGCAATGAGCAGTTCTTC	CSAREDTASGGNEQFF
TRBJ1-2	TRBD1	TRBV12-3/TRBV12-4	few	TGTGCCAGCAGTTTAAAGGGGGCAAACTATGGCTACACCTTC	CASSLKGANYGYTF
TRBJ1-4	NA	TRBV7-9	NA	TGTGCCAGCAGCCTGTCCTCGTACCGAGGTCTATCAAAAGAAGGAAAACTGTTTTTT	CASSLSSYRGLSKEGKLFF